This T cell receptor beta chain is drawn from a study (dated by TCRdb to 2016 to 2017). As concerns this clonotype: No antigen is known for it. Nothing much larger sits one base from this clone, and base qualities are not available.

CDR1 and CDR2, looked up from the germline V gene, are SGHRS and YFSETQ. The cysteine opens and the phenylalanine closes a CDR3 of 15 amino acids. This entry keeps only the CDR3 DNA: 45 bases, framed from base 1. The junction carries 15 bases between V and J, which are trimmed by 2 bases and 4 bases respectively. The library was produced with RT-PCR. The instrument given in TCRdb is Illumina MiSeq. Starting from the raw public reads, TCRdb applied fastp trimming at Q25, assembled clones with MiXCR and retained in-frame beta chains. A single entry per CDR3 protein holds the most common genes and DNA from its merged rows. Within this sample are about 680,000 distinct CDR3 sequences, with more than 13% of them counted one time only. Together, the top ten hold 3.6% of the sample.

This sequence was found in a female donor in good health, serving as a healthy control. Recombination linked TRBV5-1 to TRBJ1-2; possibly the D gene is TRBD1, per 5 matching bases. Material: memory CD4+ T cells from blood. The CDR3 loop reads CASSFDGPGTYGYTF. The nucleotide sequence reads TGCGCCAGCAGCTTTGATGGGCCAGGGACCTATGGCTACACCTTC.